Presented here are 4 T cell receptor beta chains from one specimen sequenced in a study of CXCR3-negative and CXCR3-positive naive CD8 T cells. Findings and caveats of the study: CXCR3-positive naive cells had more hydrophobic TRB CDR3s than CXCR3-negative naive cells.

These receptors lack a known antigen. cDNA libraries for TRB were generated by 5' RACE incorporating UMI labels. TCRdb re-called the 5' RACE reads, yielding one record per CDR3 amino acid sequence without DNA. The listing contains some 140,000 distinct CDR3 sequences. The sequenced sample consisted of naive CXCR3+ CD8+ T cells from blood. The subset was: CD45RO-CCR7+CD27+CD95- naive CD8+ T cells expressing CXCR3 (TNR3+). The receptor set was obtained from a human donor in good health. Some clones in this sample may be carry-over from other donors' samples.

The rearrangement uses TRBV13 and TRBJ2-5. The CDR3 spans 12 residues. CDR1 is PRHDT, CDR2 FYEKMQ, per germline (reference sequence). CDR3 residues: CASSSYQETQYF.

The genes are TRBV10-1 and TRBJ1-5. Germline CDR1 is WNHNN and CDR2 is SYGVQD (reference sequence). The CDR3 sequence is 12 residues long. This chain's CDR3 is CASSDSNQPQHF.

This chain connects TRBV10-1 to TRBJ1-1. Germline assignment: CDR1 WNHNN and CDR2 SYGVQD (reference sequence). The CDR3 totals 13 residues. The CDR3 spells CASSEGRNTEAFF.

The rearrangement links TRBV4-3 to TRBJ2-1; TCRdb calls TRBD1, which cannot be checked without DNA. This CDR3 has 17 amino acids. CDR1 is LGHNA and CDR2 is YSLEER in the germline V gene. CDR3 sequence: CASSQAGSGGNYNEKFF.